The 10 T cell receptor beta chains listed next were all sequenced from one sample in a study of beta chain features in type 1 diabetes. No antigens are known for them. Regarding the study as a whole: Type 1 diabetes patients showed a moderate but significant shortening of TCRB CDR3s in all four CD4+ subsets.

The sequenced template was cDNA made from the entire isolated RNA. Generated by immunoSEQ multiplex PCR, the TCRdb table keeps only in-frame clones and is missing some. The table lists 100,000 to 150,000 clones, about 15% of them singletons. Sequences were obtained from central memory CD4+ T cells from blood. The receptor source for this set is a man aged 30 to 45 with type 1 diabetes.

This clone has just a few counts. The chain is built from TRBV7-9 and TRBJ2-5, with 7 bases identical to TRBD2. The CDR3 spans 18 residues. V was pared by 4 bases and J by 2 bases, with 16 bases of the junction left unmatched. The V gene's germline CDR1 is SEHNR and CDR2 FQNEAQ (reference sequence). The chain's CDR3 is CASSSKLPGLAEQETQYF. Written as DNA, the CDR3 is TGTGCCAGCAGCTCAAAACTCCCAGGGCTAGCGGAACAAGAGACCCAGTACTTC.

In this sample, this clone turned up a few times. The genes are TRBV7-9 and TRBJ2-5, with 8 bases that match TRBD2. Germline trimming cut 1 base from V and 0 bases from J; bases unmatched to any gene: 1. CDR1 and CDR2 from the germline V gene are SEHNR and FQNEAQ (reference sequence). The CDR3 contains 15 residues. The CDR3 bases are TGTGCCAGCAGCTTAGGCGGGGGGTACCAAGAGACCCAGTACTTC. Translation: CASSLGGGYQETQYF.

This chain links TRBV9 with TRBJ2-1; TRBD1 agrees at 8 bases. The CDR3 runs 14 residues. Trimming at V came to 4 bases and at J to 7 bases, leaving 7 bases not matched to a gene. Germline CDR1 SGDLS, CDR2 YYNGEE. CDR3 bases: TGTGCCAGCAGCCCAGGAAACAGGGGGAATGAGCAGTTCTTC. Its protein is CASSPGNRGNEQFF.

V gene TRBV19 combines with J gene TRBJ2-7, with a tentative D call TRBD1 (5 bases). The CDR3 extends over 14 amino acids. Germline CDR1 LNHDA, CDR2 SQIVND (reference sequence). Trimming stripped 3 bases from V and 4 bases from J, with 13 bases between. Here the CDR3 reads CASSIGWGLYEQYF. The CDR3, as DNA: TGTGCCAGTAGTATTGGATGGGGCTTATACGAGCAGTACTTC.

The chain links TRBV28 to TRBJ1-4; 7 bases are a match to TRBD1. V trimming: 4 bases; J trimming: 5 bases; junction bases outside the gene matches: 4. In germline, CDR1 is MDHEN, CDR2 SYDVKM. The CDR3 is 14 amino acids. The CDR3 region is CASSWGQRNEKLFF. DNA for the CDR3: TGTGCCAGCAGTTGGGGACAGAGAAATGAAAAACTGTTTTTT.

A few counts support this clone. V is TRBV30 and J is TRBJ1-2; D is uncertain. The CDR3 contains 14 residues. Trimming pared 1 base from V and 2 bases from J, leaving 11 bases between. Per germline, CDR1 GTSNPN and CDR2 SVGIG (reference sequence). The CDR3 loop is CAWSDSGFNYGYTF. The CDR3 coding sequence is TGTGCCTGGAGTGACTCGGGATTCAACTATGGCTACACCTTC.

This clone came up a few times. The chain has TRBV6-5 and TRBJ2-5, with D unresolved. Trimming removed 0 bases from V and 7 bases from J, with 15 bases in between. There are 15 residues in the CDR3. The germline V gene encodes CDR1 MNHEY and CDR2 SVGAGI. CDR3 sequence (DNA): TGTGCCAGCAGTTACTCGAGTAAAGGGCTGGGGACCCAGTACTTC. Its translation is CASSYSSKGLGTQYF.

Concerning this clone: Other DNA sequences in the sample encode the same CDR3. This chain joins TRBV5-1 and TRBJ2-3; D is possibly TRBD2 (5 bases). Looked up from germline, CDR1 is SGHRS and CDR2 is YFSETQ. Between the trimmed V and J ends, which lost 0 bases and 1 base, there was a span of 9 bases. This CDR3 comprises 15 residues. In DNA form, the CDR3 reads TGCGCCAGCAGCTTGGATGGCGGGCGCACAGATACGCAGTATTTT. This gives the protein CASSLDGGRTDTQYF.

This clone was counted between two and nine times. V is TRBV7-2 and J is TRBJ1-2; tentatively, D is TRBD1 (5 bases). This CDR3 has 15 amino acids. V lost 2 bases and J 7 bases, leaving 17 bases between the germline ends. CDR1 is SGHTA and CDR2 is FQGNSA in the germline V gene. The CDR3 sequence: CASSLNQGVFSGYTF. The DNA for the CDR3 is TGTGCCAGCAGCTTAAATCAGGGTGTCTTTTCTGGCTACACCTTC. Complete variable domain (other parts from reference TRBV7-2 and TRBJ1-2): GAGVSQSPSNKVTEKGKDVELRCDPISGHTALYWYRQSLGQGLEFLIYFQGNSAPDKSGLPSDRFSAERTGGSVSTLTIQRTQQEDSAVYLCASSLNQGVFSGYTFGSGTRLTVV.

This clone turned up a few times. CDR3 in amino acids: CASSLGTGAVNEQFF. The CDR3 nucleotides are TGTGCCAGCAGCTTAGGGACAGGGGCGGTCAATGAGCAGTTCTTC. The V call is TRBV7-3, the J call TRBJ2-1; TRBD1 aligns across 10 bases. The germline V gene encodes CDR1 SGHTA and CDR2 FQGTGA. V lost 2 bases to trimming and J lost 6 bases; unmatched junction nucleotides: 4. The CDR3 has 15 amino acids.